Presented here are 25 T cell receptor beta chains from one specimen sequenced in a study of stem cell transplantation in POMP-related autoinflammatory disease. Generated by immunoSEQ multiplex PCR, the TCRdb table keeps only in-frame clones and is missing some. The top ten clones hold roughly 9.5% of a sample with almost 600 clones, roughly 84% of them seen once. Source material: CD4+ follicular helper T cells (Tfh) from PBMCs. These receptors all stem from a human donor in good health.

The chain links TRBV5-1 to TRBJ1-2; D gene uncertain. CDR1 SGHRS and CDR2 YFSETQ come from the germline V gene. With 6 bases removed from V and 2 bases from J, the gap between germline ends came to 14 bases. CDR3 length: 14 amino acids. The CDR3 DNA reads as TGCGCCAGCATGGGTGGCGGAACGAACTATGGCTACACCTTC. Amino acids: CASMGGGTNYGYTF.

The chain links TRBV2 to TRBJ2-7; 13 bases map to TRBD2. The length of the CDR3 is 14 residues. V shed 6 bases and J 6 bases; nucleotides not matched to a gene: 5. Germline CDR1 and CDR2: SNHLY and FYNNEI. Here the CDR3 DNA reads TGTGCCAGCAGACTAGCGGGGGGGCCTGCCGAGCAGTACTTC. The encoded protein is CASRLAGGPAEQYF.

The CDR3 spells CASSLWTKKETQYF. DNA for the CDR3: TGTGCCAGCAGTTTGTGGACTAAAAAAGAGACCCAGTACTTC. The V call is TRBV28, the J call TRBJ2-5, with D perhaps TRBD2 (6 bases). V lost 3 bases and J lost 3, with 11 bases in between. CDR1 MDHEN and CDR2 SYDVKM come from the germline V gene. The CDR3 has 14 residues.

This chain uses TRBV7-8 with TRBJ1-2; possibly TRBD1 for D (5 bases). The V and J ends lost 2 bases and 8 bases respectively, with 12 bases between them. This CDR3 contains 13 residues. The germline V gene encodes CDR1 SGHVS and CDR2 FQNEAQ. The CDR3 loop reads CASSLQGFNGYTF. The DNA for the CDR3 is TGTGCCAGCAGCTTACAGGGTTTTAACGGCTACACCTTC.

A note on this clone: The same CDR3 is also encoded by other DNA sequences in this sample. The rearrangement joins TRBV5-1 to TRBJ1-2, with D possibly being TRBD1 (5 bases). This CDR3 is 15 amino acids long. Trimming removed 4 bases from V and 5 bases from J, with 18 bases in between. Germline V gene data show CDR1 as SGHRS and CDR2 as YFSETQ. The CDR3 DNA is TGCGCCAGCAGCCTGGAGCCGGGACGGGGGTATGGCTACACCTTC. Protein: CASSLEPGRGYGYTF.

The V call is TRBV5-1, the J call TRBJ2-1, with D perhaps matching TRBD2 (6 bases). CDR3 length: 15 amino acids. Deletions cut 4 bases from V and 9 bases from J, with 20 bases between. Germline CDR1 and CDR2: SGHRS and YFSETQ. The DNA for the CDR3 is TGCGCCAGCAGCCCGCAAGGGATGGACGGGAGTGAGCAGTTCTTC. This gives the protein CASSPQGMDGSEQFF. Filled out from reference TRBV5-1 and TRBJ2-1, the complete variable domain reads KAGVTQTPRYLIKTRGQQVTLSCSPISGHRSVSWYQQTPGQGLQFLFEYFSETQRNKGNFPGRFSGRQFSNSRSEMNVSTLELGDSALYLCASSPQGMDGSEQFFGPGTRLTVL.

The chain recombines TRBV29-1 with TRBJ1-4; D is unclear. This CDR3 region has 13 residues. V shed 4 bases and J shed 5 bases, with 11 bases lying between them. Germline loops: CDR1 SQVTM, CDR2 ANQGSEA. The DNA of the CDR3 is TGCAGCGTTGTGGGCTACCCGAATGAAAAACTGTTTTTT. Translating it yields CSVVGYPNEKLFF.

This clone has only a few counts. The chain recombines TRBV5-1 with TRBJ1-1, with D hard to call. Germline assignment: CDR1 SGHRS and CDR2 YFSETQ. The CDR3 totals 14 residues. With 5 bases removed from V and 0 bases from J, the gap between germline ends came to 11 bases. CDR3 sequence: CASRAEGMNTEAFF. The CDR3 coding sequence is TGCGCCAGCAGGGCCGAGGGAATGAACACTGAAGCTTTCTTT.

This chain joins TRBV2 and TRBJ2-5; D uncertain. The CDR3 is 12 amino acids. Germline V gene sequence: CDR1 SNHLY, CDR2 FYNNEI. Trimming shortened V by 1 base and J by 2 bases, and 2 bases separated the two germline ends. The CDR3: CASSEEQETQYF. CDR3 sequence (DNA): TGTGCCAGCAGTGAAGAGCAAGAGACCCAGTACTTC.

The V call is TRBV10-2, the J call TRBJ2-2; 10 bases fit TRBD2. The CDR3 sequence is 18 residues long. CDR1 and CDR2 from the germline V gene are WSHSY and SAAADI. The trim removed 3 bases at V and 6 bases at J, leaving 13 bases unmatched. In DNA, the CDR3 is TGCGCCAGCAGTGACCCCTTGGAGCGGGGGGGCCTCCCCGGGGAGCTGTTTTTT. Translating gives CASSDPLERGGLPGELFF.

The chain couples TRBV19 to TRBJ1-5, with TRBD1 identical over 7 bases. CDR3 length equals 15 residues. Germline V lookup: CDR1 LNHDA, CDR2 SQIVND (reference sequence). With V trimmed by 6 bases and J by 2 bases, 7 bases remained unmatched. CDR3 loop: CASSGDRAGNQPQHF. The CDR3 DNA sequence: TGTGCCAGTAGCGGCGACAGGGCAGGCAATCAGCCCCAGCATTTT.

This chain connects TRBV5-4 to TRBJ2-2; D may correspond to TRBD1 or TRBD2 (5 bases each). The V gene's germline CDR1 is SGHNT and CDR2 YYREEE (reference sequence). V lost 0 bases and J lost 4, with 13 bases in between. The CDR3 runs 16 residues. CDR3 residues: CASSLVGVGSTGELFF. CDR3 DNA sequence: TGTGCCAGCAGCTTGGTAGGGGTGGGGAGCACCGGGGAGCTGTTTTTT. Filled out from reference TRBV5-4 and TRBJ2-2, the complete variable domain reads ETGVTQSPTHLIKTRGQQVTLRCSSQSGHNTVSWYQQALGQGPQFIFQYYREEENGRGNFPPRFSGLQFPNYSSELNVNALELDDSALYLCASSLVGVGSTGELFFGEGSRLTVL.

V is TRBV5-1 and J is TRBJ2-2; possibly TRBD1 for D (5 bases). The CDR3 has 15 amino acids. The V gene lost 0 bases and the J gene lost 4 bases, with 10 bases spanning the gap. CDR1 and CDR2 (germline): SGHRS, YFSETQ. DNA of the CDR3: TGCGCCAGCAGCTTGGTTGGGGCCGGCACCGGGGAGCTGTTTTTT. Amino acid sequence: CASSLVGAGTGELFF.

The gene calls are TRBV4-1 and TRBJ2-5, with 13 positions matching TRBD2. Germline assignment: CDR1 MGHRA and CDR2 YSYEKL. This CDR3 spans 16 amino acids. V was clipped by 2 bases and J by 3 bases; unmatched bases: 3. CDR3 DNA sequence: TGCGCCAGCAGCCAACAGACTAGCGGGGGGAAAGAGACCCAGTACTTC. It translates to CASSQQTSGGKETQYF.

The chain links TRBV6-6 to TRBJ1-2; D gene ambiguous. The CDR3 has 12 amino acids. The V end was cut by 6 bases, the J end by 6 bases, with 11 bases between. Germline lookup yields CDR1 MNHNY and CDR2 SVGAGI (reference sequence). CDR3 amino acids: CASSHPRDGYTF. In nucleotides, the CDR3 is TGTGCCAGCAGCCACCCGCGGGATGGCTACACCTTC.

This chain joins TRBV28 and TRBJ2-2; D not certain. CDR3 length: 14 residues. V gave up 6 bases and J gave up 6 bases, with 14 bases separating them. Germline lookup yields CDR1 MDHEN and CDR2 SYDVKM. The CDR3 reads CASRSPPAPGELFF. In DNA form, the CDR3 reads TGTGCCAGCAGGAGCCCCCCGGCTCCCGGGGAGCTGTTTTTT. Full variable domain (rest looked up from reference TRBV28 and TRBJ2-2): DVKVTQSSRYLVKRTGEKVFLECVQDMDHENMFWYRQDPGLGLRLIYFSYDVKMKEKGDIPEGYSVSREKKERFSLILESASTNQTSMYLCASRSPPAPGELFFGEGSRLTVL.

The J gene is TRBJ2-2, the V gene TRBV20-1, with no clear D. Germline V lookup: CDR1 DFQATT, CDR2 SNEGSKA (reference sequence). The CDR3 length is 11 residues. Between the trimmed V and J ends, which lost 3 bases and 6 bases, there was a span of 5 bases. CDR3 in DNA: TGCAGTGCTAGTCCTCCCGGGGAGCTGTTTTTT. Translating it yields CSASPPGELFF.

Here the CDR3 DNA reads TGTGCCAGCAATATGTCGGGAGAGCGAAAGACCTATGGCTACACCTTC. This gives the protein CASNMSGERKTYGYTF. The V call is TRBV5-2, the J call TRBJ1-2. TRBV5-2 counts as a pseudogene. The CDR3 contains 16 residues.

The chain joins TRBV5-1 to TRBJ2-3; 7 bases line up with TRBD1. This CDR3 comprises 14 residues. Germline CDR1 and CDR2: SGHRS and YFSETQ. The V and J ends lost 3 bases and 0 bases, in that order; junction bases with no gene match: 1. CDR3 bases: TGCGCCAGCAGCTCGGGACAGAGCACAGATACGCAGTATTTT. Translating gives CASSSGQSTDTQYF.

The CDR3 protein is CASSQELLSLAKNIQYF. CDR3 DNA sequence: TGCGCCAGCAGCCAAGAACTGCTAAGCTTAGCCAAAAACATTCAGTACTTC. This rearrangement joins TRBV4-1 to TRBJ2-4; D not certain. This CDR3 contains 17 residues. Germline assignment: CDR1 MGHRA and CDR2 YSYEKL. Trimming removed 0 bases at V and 0 bases at J, with 12 bases between.

V usage is TRBV29-1 and J usage is TRBJ2-5; D assignment may be TRBD1 or TRBD2 (5 bases each). CDR3 size: 17 residues. Germline CDR1 is SQVTM and CDR2 is ANQGSEA. The V and J ends lost 2 bases and 1 base respectively, with 20 bases between them. The CDR3 loop is CSVERIGTGNFQETQYF. The DNA for the CDR3 is TGCAGCGTTGAAAGGATCGGGACGGGAAATTTCCAAGAGACCCAGTACTTC.

V usage is TRBV30 and J usage is TRBJ2-7, with no clear D. CDR1 GTSNPN and CDR2 SVGIG come from the germline V gene (reference sequence). Deletions cut 2 bases from V and 0 bases from J, with 11 bases between. The CDR3 runs 14 residues. The CDR3 nucleotides are TGTGCCTGGAGTTCTGAGCGTAGCTCCTACGAGCAGTACTTC. This gives the protein CAWSSERSSYEQYF.

The genes are TRBV29-1 and TRBJ2-5; possibly TRBD2 for D (6 bases). CDR3 size: 12 residues. Germline V CDR1 and CDR2: SQVTM, ANQGSEA. Trimming stripped 6 bases from V and 11 bases from J, with 19 bases between. The CDR3 sequence is CSVQPQGREQYF. CDR3 coding DNA: TGCAGCGTCCAACCCCAGGGTCGGGAGCAGTACTTC.

The chain has TRBV29-1 and TRBJ2-3; 11 bases map to TRBD2. The CDR3 is 13 amino acids. Unmatched junction bases numbered 8, after V lost 7 bases and J lost 8 bases. CDR1 and CDR2 (germline): SQVTM, ANQGSEA. CDR3 coding DNA: TGCAGCGACCAGCTAGCGGGGGGAAGTACGCAGTATTTT. This sequence encodes CSDQLAGGSTQYF.

The V and J genes are TRBV30 and TRBJ2-1; TRBD2 matches at 9 bases. CDR1 is GTSNPN and CDR2 is SVGIG in the germline V gene (reference sequence). The junction had 11 bases not matched to a gene; V was cut back by 7 bases and J by 1 base. This CDR3 contains 16 residues. CDR3 amino acids: CALMKLAGASYNEQFF. DNA for the CDR3: TGTGCCTTAATGAAATTAGCGGGGGCTTCCTACAATGAGCAGTTCTTC.